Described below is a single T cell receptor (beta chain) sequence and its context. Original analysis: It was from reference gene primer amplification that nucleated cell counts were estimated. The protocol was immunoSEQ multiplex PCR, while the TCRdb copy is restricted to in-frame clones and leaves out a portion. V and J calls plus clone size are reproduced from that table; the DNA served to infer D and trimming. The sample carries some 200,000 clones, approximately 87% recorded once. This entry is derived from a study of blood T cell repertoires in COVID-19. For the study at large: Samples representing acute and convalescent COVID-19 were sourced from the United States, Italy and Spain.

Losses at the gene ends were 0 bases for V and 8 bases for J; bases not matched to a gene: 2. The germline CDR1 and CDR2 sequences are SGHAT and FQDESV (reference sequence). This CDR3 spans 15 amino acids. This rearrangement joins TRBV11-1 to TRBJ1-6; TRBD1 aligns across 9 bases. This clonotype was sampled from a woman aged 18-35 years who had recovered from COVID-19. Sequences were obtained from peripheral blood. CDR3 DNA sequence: TGTGCCAGCAGCTTAGCTGGGACAGGGTATTCACCCCTCCACTTT. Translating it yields CASSLAGTGYSPLHF.